The 18 T cell receptor beta chains below were found in one sample sequenced in a study of T cell responses to AZD1222 COVID-19 vaccine (dated by TCRdb to 2020 to 2023). The library was obtained by the immunoSEQ multiplex PCR assay. TCRdb took over this immuneACCESS table, retaining in-frame rearrangements with V and J assigned. Such tables are incomplete; in checked studies, under half of the missing clones stem from an unresolved V gene, and the remainder is unexplained. The sample profile shows around 130,000 clones; approximately 92% of them were found once. 0.9% to 1.4% of the sample comes from the top ten. What the time point label conveys for this sample: about 28 days (+/-7) after the second vaccine dose. Material: peripheral blood, obtained 28 days after the second AZD1222 dose. The receptors were gathered from an adult who received the AZD1222 COVID-19 vaccine.

This chain links TRBV4-1 with TRBJ2-1; D call uncertain. CDR1 is MGHRA and CDR2 is YSYEKL in the germline V gene. V was trimmed by 6 bases and J by 10 bases, leaving 13 bases between them. This CDR3 spans 12 amino acids. The CDR3 spells CASSLTRNEQFF. As DNA, the CDR3 is TGCGCCAGCAGTCTCACTCGTAACGAGCAGTTCTTC.

The V and J genes are TRBV19 and TRBJ1-5; D is uncertain. CDR3 length: 14 amino acids. The V gene lost 4 bases and the J gene lost 4 bases, with 11 bases spanning the gap. The germline gives CDR1 LNHDA, CDR2 SQIVND (reference sequence). CDR3 amino acids: CASSRTARNQPQHF. The CDR3 bases are TGTGCCAGTAGTAGGACGGCTAGGAATCAGCCCCAGCATTTT.

The chain carries TRBV7-9 and TRBJ1-6, with D maybe TRBD1 (6 bases). V lost 0 bases and J lost 5, with 14 bases in between. Germline assignment: CDR1 SEHNR and CDR2 FQNEAQ (reference sequence). This CDR3 is 17 amino acids long. CDR3 bases: TGTGCCAGCAGCTTAGCGGGACACCAAGCAGATAATTCACCCCTCCACTTT. It encodes CASSLAGHQADNSPLHF.

The table lists this clone with a count of one. The gene calls are TRBV4-3 and TRBJ2-5, with 12 positions matching TRBD2. The CDR3 runs 16 residues. Looked up from germline, CDR1 is LGHNA and CDR2 is YSLEER. Trimming at V came to 1 base and at J to 5 bases, leaving 5 bases not matched to a gene. The CDR3 is CASSQGLAGGRETQYF. The CDR3 coding sequence is TGCGCCAGCAGCCAAGGGCTAGCGGGAGGGCGGGAGACCCAGTACTTC.

This rearrangement joins TRBV11-2 to TRBJ1-5, with D tentatively TRBD1 (5 bases). Germline CDR1 SGHAT, CDR2 FQNNGV. V lost 8 bases and J lost 7, with 12 bases in between. The CDR3 sequence is 12 residues long. CDR3 protein: CASGRGQQPQHF. In DNA form, the CDR3 reads TGTGCCAGCGGGCGGGGCCAGCAGCCCCAGCATTTT.

The gene calls are TRBV27 and TRBJ1-2; D is perhaps TRBD1 (6 bases). CDR3 length: 14 amino acids. Trimming cost V 4 bases and J 4 bases, with 13 bases left between them. Germline V lookup: CDR1 MNHEY, CDR2 SMNVEV (reference sequence). The CDR3 protein is CASSYRPTGYGYTF. In DNA, the CDR3 is TGTGCCAGCAGTTACCGTCCGACAGGCTATGGCTACACCTTC.

The CDR3 DNA is TGTGCCAGCCACCAAACAGGGGTGGGTCAGCCCCAGCATTTT. This gives the protein CASHQTGVGQPQHF. This chain links TRBV19 with TRBJ1-5, with TRBD1 identical over 7 bases. Germline values: CDR1 LNHDA, CDR2 SQIVND (reference sequence). The J segment lost 6 bases and the V segment lost 9 bases, leaving 11 bases of the junction unmatched. There are 14 residues in the CDR3.

The chain combines TRBV3-1 (or the pseudogene TRBV3-2) with TRBJ2-2; 8 bases map to TRBD1. This CDR3 is built from 13 residues. CDR1 is LGHDT and CDR2 is YNNKEL in the germline V gene (reference sequence). V trimming: 3 bases; J trimming: 7 bases; junction bases outside the gene matches: 1. CDR3 in DNA: TGTGCCAGCAGCCAGACAGGGGACGGGGAGCTGTTTTTT. Encoded protein: CASSQTGDGELFF.

The rearrangement links TRBV10-3 to TRBJ1-2, with D possibly matching TRBD1 (5 bases). Germline lookup yields CDR1 ENHRY and CDR2 SYGVKD. CDR3 size: 15 residues. Trimming removed 6 bases at V and 6 bases at J, with 20 bases between. The CDR3 sequence: CAIRVTWGVDDGYTF. The CDR3 nucleotides read TGTGCCATCAGAGTGACCTGGGGGGTAGATGATGGCTACACCTTC.

This chain links TRBV5-1 with TRBJ2-3; 7 bases fit TRBD2. The CDR3 is 16 amino acids. Germline values: CDR1 SGHRS, CDR2 YFSETQ. The V gene end was trimmed by 2 bases and the J gene end by 0 bases; junction bases not matched to a gene: 6. The DNA for the CDR3 is TGCGCCAGCAGCTTCGCGGGCGGGAGAAGCACAGATACGCAGTATTTT. This codes for CASSFAGGRSTDTQYF.

The chain is built from TRBV19 and TRBJ1-6, with 9 bases identical to TRBD1. The CDR3 has 13 residues. The V gene end was trimmed by 6 bases and the J gene end by 10 bases; junction bases not matched to a gene: 4. Germline V gene sequence: CDR1 LNHDA, CDR2 SQIVND (reference sequence). CDR3 region: CASRGQGGSPLHF. The CDR3 DNA is TGTGCCAGTAGGGGACAGGGTGGATCACCCCTCCACTTT.

The chain links TRBV2 to TRBJ1-2, with 7 positions matching TRBD1. After removal of 2 bases from V and 8 bases from J, the junction contained 11 bases not matched to a gene. Germline CDR1 reads SNHLY; CDR2 reads FYNNEI. The CDR3 spans 15 residues. DNA for the CDR3: TGTGCCAGCAGTGAAAACCGACAGGGAGATAGCGGCTACACCTTC. It yields the protein CASSENRQGDSGYTF.

This sequence joins TRBV7-9 and TRBJ1-4; 7 nucleotides line up with TRBD1. After removal of 2 bases from V and 4 bases from J, the junction contained 4 bases not matched to a gene. The CDR3 sequence is 15 residues long. In germline, CDR1 is SEHNR, CDR2 FQNEAQ (reference sequence). DNA of the CDR3: TGTGCCAGCAGCTTATGGGGACAGCTTAATGAAAAACTGTTTTTT. Its translation is CASSLWGQLNEKLFF.

This chain joins TRBV30 and TRBJ1-2; D gene ambiguous. The CDR3 runs to 12 residues. Germline loops: CDR1 GTSNPN, CDR2 SVGIG (reference sequence). V gave up 4 bases and J gave up 2 bases, with 8 bases separating them. The DNA of the CDR3 is TGTGCCTGGACGGGAGGGAACTATGGCTACACCTTC. Protein sequence: CAWTGGNYGYTF.

This clone showed up just once. DNA for the CDR3: TGTGCCAGCAGCGCTAACGGACAGGGCAGAGAGACCCAGTACTTC. Translation: CASSANGQGRETQYF. The rearrangement uses TRBV7-2 and TRBJ2-5; 8 bases align to TRBD1. J lost 4 bases, V lost 5 bases, and 9 bases had no gene match. In germline, CDR1 is SGHTA, CDR2 FQGNSA. There are 15 residues in the CDR3.

The chain combines TRBV10-1 with TRBJ2-1, with 11 positions matching TRBD2. This CDR3 comprises 15 residues. Germline values: CDR1 WNHNN, CDR2 SYGVQD (reference sequence). V gave up 0 bases and J gave up 6 bases; unmatched junction bases: 1. The CDR3 spells CASSESSGRANEQFF. Here the CDR3 DNA reads TGCGCCAGCAGTGAGTCTAGCGGGAGGGCCAATGAGCAGTTCTTC.

The chain employs TRBV18 and TRBJ1-2, with a possible D match to TRBD1 (5 bases). The CDR3 consists of 15 residues. Germline CDR1 and CDR2: KGHSH and LQKENI. The V end lost 3 bases, the J end lost 6 bases, and 17 bases lay between the germline ends. The CDR3 loop is CASSPLGRAVDGYTF. CDR3 nucleotide sequence: TGTGCCAGCTCACCGTTGGGCAGGGCAGTCGATGGCTACACCTTC.

J is TRBJ1-2 and V is TRBV29-1; 7 bases fit TRBD1. With 7 bases clipped from V and 7 bases from J, the junction kept 15 bases outside the gene matches. CDR1 is SQVTM, CDR2 ANQGSEA, per germline. The CDR3 consists of 14 residues. The CDR3 coding sequence is TGCAGCGCGGACCGACAGGGTCTTAGCCGTGGCTACACCTTC. Its protein product is CSADRQGLSRGYTF.